This TCR beta chain was sequenced during a study of T cells in localized non-small cell lung cancer. Study results and limitations: Among the tissues sampled, uninvolved adjacent lung had the highest T cell clonality, above tumor. Sequencing was restricted to one tumor region; therefore, heterogeneity remains possible. Appearing in adjacent lung were a median roughly 60 of the top 100 tumor clones. Longer survival (overall) was linked to higher T cell density in blood.

CDR1 SEHNR and CDR2 FQNEAQ come from the germline V gene (reference sequence). V was trimmed by 2 bases and J by 2 bases, leaving 11 bases between them. The CDR3 is 15 amino acids. Produced via immunoSEQ multiplex PCR; TCRdb's table is partial and in-frame only. This repertoire shows about 15,000 clones, 65% to 85% found once; its top ten account for around 4%. In its sample, this clone was seen a few times. What it binds is unknown. The material sequenced was peripheral blood, taken before any cancer treatment. This TCR came from a female donor of 60 years or more with stage I squamous cell lung carcinoma. V and J are TRBV7-9 and TRBJ2-3; D is tentatively TRBD1 or TRBD2 (6 bases each). The CDR3 region is CASSLYSGATDTQYF. The CDR3 DNA reads TGTGCCAGCAGCTTATATTCGGGGGCCACAGATACGCAGTATTTT.